This TCR beta chain was sequenced for a study of vaccination effects on CD4 cells after COVID-19 (dated by TCRdb to 2022 to 2024). About the investigation overall: To identify antigen-specific CD4+ T cell clonotypes by their expansion, the ViraFEST assay first stimulated PBMC with viral peptide pools and then applied TCR sequencing. Across the study, the median time from the second dose to post-vaccine sampling was 72 days (range 14 to 241). A few million PBMC per well were cultured with approximately 10 ug/ml peptides in IMDM containing approximately 4.7% human AB serum, roughly 10 IU/ml IL-2 and gentamicin. The study compared SARS-CoV-2 spike-specific CD4+ TCR repertoires before and after mRNA vaccination in COVID-19 convalescent patients and infection-naive vaccine recipients. A total of 10 COVID-19 convalescent patients and a handful of SARS-CoV-2-naive healthy vaccine recipients were included in the full study. Cultures from other donors in the study were sequenced using the Oncomine TCR Beta short-read assay on an Illumina iSeq 100.

After approximately eleven days of culture, CD4+ T cells were isolated with the EasySep CD4+ T cell isolation kit. Participants received two doses of either the BNT162b2 or the mRNA-1273 mRNA SARS-CoV-2 vaccine. The absence of prior SARS-CoV-2 infection in healthy vaccine recipients was confirmed by negative nucleocapsid antibodies before and after vaccination. On days 3 and 7, half of the culture medium was replaced with fresh IL-2-containing medium. Unless noted otherwise, every peptide stimulation condition was cultured in triplicate wells. Using Ficoll-Paque Plus gradient centrifugation, PBMC were separated from whole blood and then either used fresh or cryopreserved at -140C. Genomic DNA was extracted from cultured CD4+ T cells with the QIAamp micro DNA kit. A remark on this clone: Its antigen is unknown. Base qualities are missing; no much larger clone stands one base away.

The paper's findings and limits, for the study overall: Only a small number of convalescent patients were included, and no early post-infection timepoints were available, which limited the study. Among healthy vaccine recipients, nearly all vaccine-induced clones were SARS-CoV-2 mono-reactive, and just 1 of 255 was cross-reactive with common cold coronaviruses. At late post-vaccination timepoints, both infection-induced and vaccine-induced clones showed marked clonal contraction, consistent with waning T cell responses.

V lost 6 bases and J lost 5 bases; the stretch between them is 13 bases long. There are 14 amino acids in the CDR3, from cysteine to phenylalanine inclusive. The only DNA kept is the CDR3, 42 bases in frame from the first base. The CDR1 and CDR2 encoded by the germline V gene (reference sequence) are MNHNY and SVGAGI. Library method: the immunoSEQ multiplex PCR assay. DNA from the cultured, isolated CD4+ T cells was subjected to TCR beta CDR3 sequencing. As for how the authors treated the data: The analysis removed non-productive TCR sequences, trimmed reads to the CDR3 region, and retained only CDR3s that were 7 or more amino acids long. Antigen-specific clonotypes were identified using the MANAFEST web app by comparison of expansion in peptide wells against reference cultures. To be called positive, a clone needed expansion at FDR<0.05 compared with the reference and with all other wells, an odds ratio greater than 5, and a frequency greater than 0.1% in two replicate wells. A clonotype was defined as cross-reactive if the clonotype was significantly expanded both in SARS-CoV-2 spike wells and in at least one common cold coronavirus spike condition. Using the stringdist R package, CDR3 similarity was measured by Levenshtein distance, and unrooted trees were constructed with ape in R 3.6.1. TCRdb holds this immuneACCESS table with in-frame rearrangements only. Some clones are missing; in checked studies, unresolved V genes explain under half, and the rest has no known cause. That table is the source of V, J and clone size, and D and trimming were worked out from the DNA. In all, the sample holds 72,000 or so clones, and over 70% of those were seen once. Together, the top ten hold about 2.2% of the sample.

The sequence was collected from a human donor who received a COVID-19 vaccine. Sequenced material: CD4+ T cells from PBMCs cultured without peptide, taken after COVID-19 vaccination. This sequence uses TRBV6-6 and TRBJ2-2; possibly the D gene is TRBD2, per 5 matching bases. The nucleotide sequence reads as follows: TGTGCCAGCAGCCCCTACGAGGGTACCGGGGAGCTGTTTTTT. It is translated as CASSPYEGTGELFF.